This TCR beta chain was identified during a study of T-cell reconstitution after alpha-beta-depleted transplantation in children. The study, taken as a whole, reports: Counts and diversity of T cells one year after transplant came mostly from newly produced T cells. Reportedly, roughly two months post-transplant, alpha-beta T cells arose from several hundred expanded graft clones.

A library of TCRbeta sequences, prepared with unique molecular identifiers, was generated. TCRdb reprocessed the PCR reads via MiXCR and lists one record per CDR3 protein. The top ten hold under 30% of the sample, which has around 200,000 distinct CDR3 sequences, about 11% seen once. This clonotype was counted many times. Its specificity is not known. Trimming took off 4 bases at V and 3 bases at J, with 7 bases between the two ends. This CDR3 is 12 amino acids long. Source: PBMCs, taken before TCRalphabeta/CD19-depleted stem cell transplant. The TCR comes from a child less than two years old with acute myeloid leukemia, due to receive a stem cell transplant. V gene TRBV12-3 or TRBV12-4 combines with J gene TRBJ2-7; D unclear. CDR3 sequence (DNA): TGTGCCAGCAGTTCTGGCGGCTACGAGCAGTACTTC. Translating it yields CASSSGGYEQYF.